This record concerns one T cell receptor beta chain sequence. The data were produced by immunoSEQ multiplex PCR, yet TCRdb's version contains in-frame clones alone and is incomplete. Of fewer than 200,000 clones in the sample, about 93% are singletons; the top ten hold 4.1%. These data are taken from a study of control samples from healthy donors and cancer patients. The CDR3 is 16 amino acids. Germline assignment: CDR1 LNHDA and CDR2 SQIVND (reference sequence). V lost 4 bases and J 5 bases, leaving 20 bases between the germline ends. What was sequenced was blood. The chain recombines TRBV19 with TRBJ1-1; D possibly corresponds to TRBD1 (6 bases). The sequence was collected from a woman in her sixties in good health. CDR3 amino acids: CASSTRRQARGTEAFF. The CDR3 nucleotides are TGTGCCAGTAGTACCCGCCGACAGGCCCGAGGGACTGAAGCTTTCTTT.